This T cell receptor beta chain was sequenced during a study of blood T cell repertoires in COVID-19 (dated by TCRdb to 2018 to 2020). For the study in its entirety: Samples covering the acute and convalescent phases of COVID-19 were provided by collaborators in the United States, Italy and Spain. The repertoires were released in a freely available public database meant as a resource for research on the immune response to SARS-CoV-2. The sample metadata nearly always contained a de-identified subject ID, COVID-19 status, age in years and sex. Samples were obtained from the ongoing ImmuneRACE study (first 160 participants) and from 1,200 or so subjects provided by 6 global collaborators. The prospective study material was composed of cDNA or gDNA derived from T cells, B-cell-depleted T cells, or PBMCs. HLA class I and class II types, where available, came from metadata supplied by the sample provider rather than from assay-based typing. Subjects who had been exposed to COVID-19, were actively infected with it, or had recovered from it provided the deeply sampled blood TCRbeta repertoires that made up the dataset. Overall study results and their limits: The quantity of clinical and demographic metadata differed by source and by participant and was supplied without curation.

The immunoSEQ Assay, a bias-controlled multiplex PCR, was used to amplify TCRbeta CDR3 regions from genomic DNA. The authors processed their data as follows. The number of nucleated cells in each sample was estimated by amplification of reference gene primers within the assay. To quantify the absolute abundance of each unique TCRbeta CDR3 rearrangement, sequence reads were collapsed and filtered. For each sample, productive Simpson clonality was calculated by taking the square root of Simpson's diversity index across productive rearrangements. Sourced from immuneACCESS, this table was stored by TCRdb with only in-frame sequences that have V and J called. A share of the clones is absent; for the studies checked, an unresolved V gene accounts for under half, and the remainder has no known explanation. That table is the source of V, J and clone size, and D and trimming were worked out from the DNA. The sample yields fewer than 60,000 clones; under 85% were counted once. The biggest ten clones account for under 8.5% of the sample.

With regard to this clone: This clone's antigen is unknown. Base qualities are not recorded, but no much larger clone differs from it by a single base.

Whole blood was collected in K2EDTA tubes by collaborating institutions according to the institutions' own protocols. For TCRbeta analysis, collaborators shipped samples in one of three forms: frozen whole blood, isolated PBMCs, or DNA extracted from either of those sample types. Reading the germline V gene (reference sequence) gives CDR1 LNHDA and CDR2 SQIVND. Ends trimmed: V by 7 bases, J by 4 bases; bases unmatched to a gene: 16. The CDR3 numbers 17 residues from cysteine through phenylalanine. Only CDR3 DNA remains: 51 bases, in frame from the first base. The sample was peripheral blood. The clonotype was recovered from a man aged 65 to 79 with active COVID-19. The rearranged chain carries TRBV19 and TRBJ1-1, and 9 bases in between align with TRBD1. The CDR3 amino acid sequence is: CASTEPPGTGTSTEAFF. The sequenced DNA is TGTGCCAGTACCGAACCCCCCGGGACAGGGACGAGCACTGAAGCTTTCTTT. Supplemented by the reference TRBV19 and TRBJ1-1 proteins around the CDR3, the complete variable domain is DGGITQSPKYLFRKEGQNVTLSCEQNLNHDAMYWYRQDPGQGLRLIYYSQIVNDFQKGDIAEGYSVSREKKESFPLTVTSAQKNPTAFYLCASTEPPGTGTSTEAFFGQGTRLTVV.